This T cell receptor (beta chain) was profiled in a study of metastatic and nonmetastatic thyroid tumors. The overall study: Patients with malignant and benign thyroid disease provided blood and tumor or nodule tissue, whose repertoires were compared. Findings and caveats of the study: The reported finding was significantly higher TCR beta diversity in malignant thyroid tumors relative to benign nodules, in blood and tumor.

This clone has just a few counts. Its matching antigen is unknown. V trimming: 4 bases; J trimming: 0 bases; junction bases outside the gene matches: 11. CDR1 LNHDA and CDR2 SQIVND come from the germline V gene (reference sequence). This CDR3 is 17 amino acids long. Original processing notes: The study's classifier, a distant-metastasis tool for papillary thyroid cancer, was built using CDR3 differences across clinicopathological groups. TCRdb reassembled clones from the PCR reads with MiXCR. The V and J calls shown here were made by TCRdb, not taken from the authors' results. The profile covers about 30,000 clones, with roughly 4.2% appearing a single time and 21% taken by the ten largest. Ahead of thyroid surgery, no patient had received treatment of any kind.

The rearrangement uses TRBV19 and TRBJ2-7; 8 positions match TRBD2. The sequence was collected from a female donor with papillary thyroid cancer or a benign thyroid nodule (not recorded which). Some clones in this sample may be carry-over from other donors' samples. Material: blood. The CDR3 DNA sequence: TGTGCCAGTAGTAGTCCCCCCGGGCTAGCGGGCTCCTACGAGCAGTACTTC. Translated: CASSSPPGLAGSYEQYF.